The clone carrying this TCR beta chain was picked up many times. Its target is not known. The record originates from a study of CD8 T cells in ankylosing spondylitis. Findings and caveats of the study: It appeared that ankylosing spondylitis blood was characterized by a TCR beta motif of under ten highly homologous variants.

Making use of molecular barcodes, quantitative 5'-RACE generated TCR beta libraries. One entry per CDR3 protein, called by TCRdb with MiXCR from the 5' RACE reads. This sample has almost 250,000 distinct CDR3 sequences; 32% occur once, and the top ten carry around 4.5%. Germline lookup yields CDR1 SQVTM and CDR2 ANQGSEA. This CDR3 spans 12 amino acids. Between the trimmed V and J ends, which lost 7 bases and 9 bases, there was a span of 13 bases. J is TRBJ2-6 and V is TRBV29-1, with no clear D. Sequencing was carried out using blood, either unsorted or a sorted T cell fraction (not recorded which). This sequence was found in a male donor with ankylosing spondylitis or in good health (not recorded which). CDR3 residues: CSAWTSLNVLTF. The CDR3 coding sequence is TGCAGCGCCTGGACCTCTCTCAACGTCCTGACTTTC.